This TCR beta chain originates from a study of T-cell memory formation after mild COVID-19. Study in general: TCR clustering was largely donor specific.

General study findings and limits: A second wave of clones peaked on day 37, and their SARS-CoV-2 specificity went unconfirmed. Pre-infection memory held some responding clones, suggesting pre-existing cross-reactive T cells responded. Clones contracting across day 15 to 85 had a balanced CD4/CD8 profile; later expanding clones leaned CD4+.

One entry per CDR3 protein results from TCRdb running MiXCR on the 5' RACE reads. The repertoire holds more than 300,000 distinct CDR3 sequences, with approximately 22% as singletons. This clonotype was seen a handful of times. Antigen specificity is unknown. The CDR3 runs 11 residues. The ends were cut back, 6 bases at V and 6 bases at J, with 9 bases in the middle. Germline V gene lookup returns CDR1 SQVTM and CDR2 ANQGSEA. The gene calls are TRBV29-1 and TRBJ2-1, with D perhaps assigned TRBD1 or TRBD2 (5 bases each). The receptor's source is a young man who had mild COVID-19 (a few samples of this study predate the infection). Cell type and time point are not known. Sequenced material: PBMCs or a T cell subset sorted from them (not recorded which). The CDR3 spells CSVERGNEQFF. DNA of the CDR3: TGCAGCGTCGAGAGGGGCAATGAGCAGTTCTTC.